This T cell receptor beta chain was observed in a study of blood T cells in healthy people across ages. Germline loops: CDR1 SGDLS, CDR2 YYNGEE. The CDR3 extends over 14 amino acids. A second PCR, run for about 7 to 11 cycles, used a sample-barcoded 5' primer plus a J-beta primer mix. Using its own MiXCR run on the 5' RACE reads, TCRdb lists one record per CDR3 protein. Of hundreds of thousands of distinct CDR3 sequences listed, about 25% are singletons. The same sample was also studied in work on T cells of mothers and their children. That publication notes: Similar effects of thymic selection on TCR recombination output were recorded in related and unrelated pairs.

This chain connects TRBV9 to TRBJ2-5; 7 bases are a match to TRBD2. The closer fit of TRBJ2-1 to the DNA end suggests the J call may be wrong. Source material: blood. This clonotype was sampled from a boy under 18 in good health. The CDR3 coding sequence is TGTGCCAGCAGCAAAGCCGGGGGGACCAATGAGCAGTTCTTC. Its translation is CASSKAGGTNEQFF.